The T cell receptor beta chain under discussion was sequenced for a study of T cell responses to AZD1222 COVID-19 vaccine. This clone was observed a few times. V lost 5 bases and J 0 bases, leaving 12 bases between the germline ends. The germline gives CDR1 SGHTA, CDR2 FQGNSA. CDR3 length equals 15 residues. Clones were sequenced by immunoSEQ multiplex PCR, and TCRdb holds only the in-frame ones, with some missing. The repertoire holds 90,000 to 130,000 clones, roughly 90% seen once, with approximately 3.1% in the top ten. The sequence was collected from an adult in good health. The V call is TRBV7-2, the J call TRBJ2-3; a weak D match, TRBD2 (6 bases). This specimen was peripheral blood, taken on day 0 of MenACWY control vaccination. As DNA, the CDR3 is TGTGCCAGCAGCCCGGACTACCTTAGCACAGATACGCAGTATTTT. This sequence encodes CASSPDYLSTDTQYF.